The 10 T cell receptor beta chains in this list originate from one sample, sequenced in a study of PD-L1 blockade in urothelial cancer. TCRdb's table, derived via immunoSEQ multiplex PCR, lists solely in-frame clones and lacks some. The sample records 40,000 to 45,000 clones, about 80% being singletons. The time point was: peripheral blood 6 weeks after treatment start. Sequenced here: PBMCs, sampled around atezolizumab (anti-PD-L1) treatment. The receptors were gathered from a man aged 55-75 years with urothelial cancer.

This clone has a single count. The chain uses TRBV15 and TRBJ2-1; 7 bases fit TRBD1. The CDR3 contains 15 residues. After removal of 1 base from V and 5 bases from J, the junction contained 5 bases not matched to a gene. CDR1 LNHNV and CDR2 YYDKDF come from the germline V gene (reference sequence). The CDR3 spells CATSRAGTANNEQFF. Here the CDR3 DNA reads TGTGCCACCAGCAGAGCCGGGACAGCCAACAATGAGCAGTTCTTC. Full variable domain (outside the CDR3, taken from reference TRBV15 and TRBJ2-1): DAMVIQNPRYQVTQFGKPVTLSCSQTLNHNVMYWYQQKSSQAPKLLFHYYDKDFNNEADTPDNFQSRRPNTSFCFLDIRSPGLGDTAMYLCATSRAGTANNEQFFGPGTRLTVL.

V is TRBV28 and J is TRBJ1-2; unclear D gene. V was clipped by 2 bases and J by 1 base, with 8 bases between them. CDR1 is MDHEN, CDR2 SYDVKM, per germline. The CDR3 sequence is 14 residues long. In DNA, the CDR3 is TGTGCCAGCAGTTTAATGTCGGGTAACTATGGCTACACCTTC. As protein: CASSLMSGNYGYTF.

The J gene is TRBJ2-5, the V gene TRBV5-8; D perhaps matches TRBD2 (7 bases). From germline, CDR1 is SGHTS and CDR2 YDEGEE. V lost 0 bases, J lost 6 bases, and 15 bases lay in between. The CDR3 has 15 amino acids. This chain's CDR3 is CASSLVAPGGKTQYF. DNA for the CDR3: TGTGCCAGCAGCTTGGTGGCCCCGGGGGGCAAGACCCAGTACTTC.

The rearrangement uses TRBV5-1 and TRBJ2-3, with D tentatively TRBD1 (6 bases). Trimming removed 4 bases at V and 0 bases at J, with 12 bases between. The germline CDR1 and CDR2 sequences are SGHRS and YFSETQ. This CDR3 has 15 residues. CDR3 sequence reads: CASSPDSRSTDTQYF. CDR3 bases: TGCGCCAGCAGCCCGGACAGCCGCAGCACAGATACGCAGTATTTT.

The CDR3 region has the DNA TGTGCCTGGCGGGTTGGACAGGGGGCGTTTGATACGCAGTATTTT. It encodes CAWRVGQGAFDTQYF. The rearrangement uses TRBV30 and TRBJ2-3; TRBD1 aligns across 11 bases. Germline CDR1 and CDR2: GTSNPN and SVGIG (reference sequence). The trim removed 5 bases at V and 6 bases at J, leaving 10 bases unmatched. The CDR3 loop spans 15 amino acids.

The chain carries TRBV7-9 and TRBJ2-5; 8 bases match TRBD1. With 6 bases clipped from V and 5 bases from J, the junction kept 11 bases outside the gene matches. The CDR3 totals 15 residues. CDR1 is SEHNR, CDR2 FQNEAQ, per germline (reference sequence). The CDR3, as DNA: TGTGCCAGCAGTCCCCAACCCGACAGGGGCGAGACCCAGTACTTC. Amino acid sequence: CASSPQPDRGETQYF.

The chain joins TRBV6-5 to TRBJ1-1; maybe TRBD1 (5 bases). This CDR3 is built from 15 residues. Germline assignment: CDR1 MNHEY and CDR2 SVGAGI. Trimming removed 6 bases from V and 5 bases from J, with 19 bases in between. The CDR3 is CASRPDRDFGTEAFF. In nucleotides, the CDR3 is TGTGCCAGCAGACCCGACAGAGATTTCGGGACTGAAGCTTTCTTT.

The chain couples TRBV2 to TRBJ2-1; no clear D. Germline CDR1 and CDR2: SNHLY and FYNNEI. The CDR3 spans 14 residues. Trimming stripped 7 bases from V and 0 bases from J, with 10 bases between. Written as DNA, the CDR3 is TGTGCCAGCATCCCCTCAGGCTCCTACAATGAGCAGTTCTTC. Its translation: CASIPSGSYNEQFF.

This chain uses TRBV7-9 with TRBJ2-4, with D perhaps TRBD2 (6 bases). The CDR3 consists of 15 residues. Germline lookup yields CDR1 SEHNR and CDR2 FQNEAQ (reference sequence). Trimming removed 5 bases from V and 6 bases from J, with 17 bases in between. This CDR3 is CASSRDSPGGNIQYF. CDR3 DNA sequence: TGTGCCAGCAGCCGGGACTCACCCGGGGGAAACATTCAGTACTTC.

In DNA form, the CDR3 reads TGTGCCAGCAGCGTAGCTACGGGACAGATTGAAAAACTGTTTTTT. Protein sequence: CASSVATGQIEKLFF. This sequence joins TRBV9 and TRBJ1-4; 7 bases are shared with TRBD1. Unmatched junction bases numbered 6, after V lost 0 bases and J lost 7 bases. Looked up from germline, CDR1 is SGDLS and CDR2 is YYNGEE. This CDR3 region has 15 residues.